This T cell receptor (beta chain) was observed in a study of graft-versus-host responses after intestinal transplantation. Findings and limits, study-wide: High graft-versus-host to host-versus-graft T cell clonal ratios marked allografts of patients with graft-donor macrochimerism.

The CDR3 has 12 residues. Trimming removed 2 bases at V and 7 bases at J, with 7 bases between. The germline V gene encodes CDR1 SGHDT and CDR2 YYEEEE. Libraries were prepared by immunoSEQ multiplex PCR; TCRdb keeps only in-frame clonotypes and omits some of them. Among 80,000 to 85,000 clones listed, about nine tenths were seen once. With regard to this clone: Its antigen is currently unknown.

V and J are TRBV5-6 and TRBJ2-1; D may be TRBD2 (6 bases). The clonotype was recovered from a human donor who received an intestinal transplant. This sample comprised unstimulated CD4+ T cells sorted from spleen or lymph node cells, obtained before intestinal transplant. CDR3 sequence: CASSFRGNEQFF. The CDR3 bases are TGTGCCAGCAGCTTTCGGGGGAATGAGCAGTTCTTC.